The source of this T cell receptor (beta chain) is a study of shared clonotypes between healthy human individuals. In the study overall: The plates for each donor numbered three CD4 naive, three CD4 memory, two CD8 naive and one CD8 memory.

This CDR3 is 14 amino acids long. The V gene's germline CDR1 is SGHRS and CDR2 YFSETQ. V lost 2 bases and J lost 2, with 9 bases in between. The repertoire was sequenced with immunoSEQ multiplex PCR; TCRdb's copy has only in-frame clones and lacks some. The table records approximately 1.5 million clones, roughly 98.5% of them present only once. This sequence originates from a young man in good health. The V call is TRBV5-1, the J call TRBJ2-3; D possibly corresponds to TRBD1 (5 bases). Sequencing was performed on naive CD4+ T cells sorted from blood. Specified subset: CD45RA+ positively selected. The CDR3 is CASSLRQFTDTQYF. CDR3 DNA: TGCGCCAGCAGCTTAAGACAGTTCACAGATACGCAGTATTTT.